Below are 16 T cell receptor beta chains sequenced from a single sample in a study of cytomegalovirus exposure and HLA in healthy donors. The data were produced by immunoSEQ multiplex PCR, yet TCRdb's version contains in-frame clones alone and is incomplete. Altogether 180,000 or so clones are present, 70% to 85% being singletons, with the ten largest covering 13%. Sample: PBMCs. The receptors derive from a woman under 40 in good health and CMV-seropositive.

With respect to this clone: The same CDR3 arises from other DNA sequences in this sample as well. The chain recombines TRBV7-9 with TRBJ2-5; 7 bases map to TRBD1. V was pared by 0 bases and J by 5 bases, with 0 bases of the junction left unmatched. Germline lookup yields CDR1 SEHNR and CDR2 FQNEAQ (reference sequence). The CDR3 consists of 13 residues. The CDR3: CASSLAGGETQYF. CDR3 DNA: TGTGCCAGCAGCTTAGCAGGGGGCGAGACCCAGTACTTC.

The chain uses TRBV29-1 and TRBJ2-1, with a possible D match to TRBD2 (5 bases). The CDR3 totals 11 residues. Trimming took off 6 bases at V and 9 bases at J, with 12 bases between the two ends. Germline assignment: CDR1 SQVTM and CDR2 ANQGSEA. CDR3 sequence reads: CSVAPRGEQFF. DNA for the CDR3: TGCAGCGTCGCCCCCCGGGGTGAGCAGTTCTTC.

Only one count was recorded for this clone. The chain couples TRBV2 to TRBJ1-4; D remains ambiguous. V was pared by 4 bases and J by 6 bases, with 6 bases between. The CDR3 consists of 12 residues. Looked up from germline, CDR1 is SNHLY and CDR2 is FYNNEI. The CDR3 is CASSVLDEKLFF. The CDR3 DNA reads as TGTGCCAGCAGTGTACTGGATGAAAAACTGTTTTTT. The full variable domain, completed using reference TRBV2 and TRBJ1-4, is EPEVTQTPSHQVTQMGQEVILRCVPISNHLYFYWYRQILGQKVEFLVSFYNNEISEKSEIFDDQFSVERPDGSNFTLKIRSTKLEDSAMYFCASSVLDEKLFFGSGTQLSVL.

This clone has just one count. The CDR3 reads CASSLEGTGQVTEAFF. CDR3 sequence (DNA): TGTGCCAGCAGCTTAGAGGGGACAGGGCAGGTCACTGAAGCTTTCTTT. The chain recombines TRBV7-2 with TRBJ1-1, with 9 positions matching TRBD1. This CDR3 comprises 16 residues. Germline CDR1 is SGHTA and CDR2 is FQGNSA. V trimming: 1 base; J trimming: 4 bases; junction bases outside the gene matches: 7. The full variable domain, completed using reference TRBV7-2 and TRBJ1-1, is GAGVSQSPSNKVTEKGKDVELRCDPISGHTALYWYRQSLGQGLEFLIYFQGNSAPDKSGLPSDRFSAERTGGSVSTLTIQRTQQEDSAVYLCASSLEGTGQVTEAFFGQGTRLTVV.

This chain uses TRBV15 with TRBJ2-3, with TRBD1 as a possible D gene (5 bases). This CDR3 has 18 residues. Germline CDR1 and CDR2: LNHNV and YYDKDF (reference sequence). V was pared by 2 bases and J by 3 bases, with 21 bases between. The CDR3 DNA sequence: TGTGCCACCAGCAGACTATCCCAGGGCATCAAGGGGACAGATACGCAGTATTTT. Translating gives CATSRLSQGIKGTDTQYF.

The CDR3 is CASSRYLTAEQYF. In nucleotides, the CDR3 is TGTGCCAGCAGCCGCTACCTGACTGCAGAGCAGTACTTC. The chain uses TRBV11-1 and TRBJ2-7, with D hard to call. This CDR3 contains 13 residues. Germline assignment: CDR1 SGHAT and CDR2 FQDESV (reference sequence). Trimming cost V 5 bases and J 7 bases, with 15 bases left between them. Based on the CDR3 plus reference TRBV11-1 and TRBJ2-7, the full variable domain is EAEVAQSPRYKITEKSQAVAFWCDPISGHATLYWYRQILGQGPELLVQFQDESVVDDSQLPKDRFSAERLKGVDSTLKIQPAELGDSAMYLCASSRYLTAEQYFGPGTRLTVT.

This clone has a handful of counts. This chain connects TRBV7-8 to TRBJ2-1, with D possibly being TRBD1 (6 bases). Germline V gene sequence: CDR1 SGHVS, CDR2 FQNEAQ. The CDR3 totals 12 residues. Between the trimmed V and J ends, which lost 8 bases and 5 bases, there was a span of 10 bases. The CDR3 nucleotides read TGTGCCAGCGGACAGAACAACAATGAGCAGTTCTTC. Its protein product is CASGQNNNEQFF.

The rearrangement joins TRBV6-5 to TRBJ2-7, with 9 positions matching TRBD1. The CDR3 runs to 15 residues. CDR1 is MNHEY, CDR2 SVGAGI, per germline. The trim removed 6 bases at V and 5 bases at J, leaving 11 bases unmatched. The CDR3 region is CASRRGQGGVNEQYF. The CDR3 DNA sequence: TGTGCCAGCAGACGGGGACAGGGAGGAGTAAACGAGCAGTACTTC.

The V call is TRBV7-8, the J call TRBJ2-1; 7 positions agree with TRBD2. This CDR3 has 13 amino acids. V gave up 7 bases and J gave up 2 bases; unmatched junction bases: 2. Germline loops: CDR1 SGHVS, CDR2 FQNEAQ. The CDR3 loop is CASIAGAYNEQFF. The CDR3 bases are TGTGCCAGCATTGCGGGGGCCTACAATGAGCAGTTCTTC. The full variable domain, its missing parts supplied by reference TRBV7-8 and TRBJ2-1, is GAGVSQSPRYKVAKRGQDVALRCDPISGHVSLFWYQQALGQGPEFLTYFQNEAQLDKSGLPSDRFFAERPEGSVSTLKIQRTQQEDSAVYLCASIAGAYNEQFFGPGTRLTVL.

The CDR3 reads CASSLRAGGNTIYF. The CDR3 nucleotides are TGTGCCAGCAGCTTACGGGCAGGGGGAAACACCATATATTTT. This chain uses TRBV9 with TRBJ1-3; D possibly corresponds to TRBD1 (5 bases). The germline V gene has CDR1 SGDLS and CDR2 YYNGEE. This CDR3 comprises 14 residues. V was pared by 4 bases and J by 4 bases, with 12 bases between.

This clone was observed a single time. The chain is built from TRBV18 and TRBJ2-3; TRBD2 matches 13 bases. Unmatched junction bases numbered 4, after V lost 5 bases and J lost 5 bases. CDR1 is KGHSH and CDR2 is LQKENI in the germline V gene. The CDR3 is 15 residues long. The CDR3 is CASSRTSGSQDTQYF. Here the CDR3 DNA reads TGTGCCAGCTCAAGGACTAGCGGGAGTCAAGATACGCAGTATTTT.

V is TRBV6-5 and J is TRBJ1-2; D is perhaps TRBD1 (6 bases). The V end was cut by 4 bases, the J end by 2 bases, with 11 bases between. The germline CDR1 and CDR2 sequences are MNHEY and SVGAGI. This CDR3 is built from 14 residues. In DNA, the CDR3 is TGTGCCAGCAGTTCAGGGGCCCCGAACTATGGCTACACCTTC. Translating gives CASSSGAPNYGYTF.

CDR3 sequence: CASSVRDFSGSSNEQFF. Written as DNA, the CDR3 is TGTGCCAGCAGCGTTCGAGATTTTAGCGGGAGCTCAAATGAGCAGTTCTTC. The chain is built from TRBV9 and TRBJ2-1; 9 positions match TRBD2. Looked up from germline, CDR1 is SGDLS and CDR2 is YYNGEE. This CDR3 is built from 17 residues. The V segment lost 2 bases and the J segment 7 bases; nucleotides outside the gene matches: 13.

The chain employs TRBV19 and TRBJ2-2, with 8 bases identical to TRBD1. The CDR3 spans 14 residues. Germline values: CDR1 LNHDA, CDR2 SQIVND (reference sequence). V lost 5 bases, J lost 3 bases, and 2 bases stayed unmatched. Here the CDR3 DNA reads TGTGCCAGTAGTCCACAGGGGGACACCGGGGAGCTGTTTTTT. Amino acid sequence: CASSPQGDTGELFF.

The chain couples TRBV18 to TRBJ2-7; D might be TRBD1 (6 bases). Germline CDR1 KGHSH, CDR2 LQKENI. The CDR3 spans 12 residues. Trimming stripped 8 bases from V and 0 bases from J, with 8 bases between. CDR3 sequence reads: CASRGFSYEQYF. CDR3 DNA sequence: TGTGCCAGCAGGGGGTTCTCCTACGAGCAGTACTTC. Using reference TRBV18 and TRBJ2-7 for the parts outside the CDR3, the full variable domain is NAGVMQNPRHLVRRRGQEARLRCSPMKGHSHVYWYRQLPEEGLKFMVYLQKENIIDESGMPKERFSAEFPKEGPSILRIQQVVRGDSAAYFCASRGFSYEQYFGPGTRLTVT.

V is TRBV19 and J is TRBJ1-1, with D uncertain. The CDR3 totals 12 residues. Germline V lookup: CDR1 LNHDA, CDR2 SQIVND (reference sequence). V was trimmed by 7 bases and J by 1 base, leaving 7 bases between them. CDR3 sequence: CASKLRNTEAFF. The CDR3 nucleotides are TGTGCCAGTAAGCTCCGGAACACTGAAGCTTTCTTT.